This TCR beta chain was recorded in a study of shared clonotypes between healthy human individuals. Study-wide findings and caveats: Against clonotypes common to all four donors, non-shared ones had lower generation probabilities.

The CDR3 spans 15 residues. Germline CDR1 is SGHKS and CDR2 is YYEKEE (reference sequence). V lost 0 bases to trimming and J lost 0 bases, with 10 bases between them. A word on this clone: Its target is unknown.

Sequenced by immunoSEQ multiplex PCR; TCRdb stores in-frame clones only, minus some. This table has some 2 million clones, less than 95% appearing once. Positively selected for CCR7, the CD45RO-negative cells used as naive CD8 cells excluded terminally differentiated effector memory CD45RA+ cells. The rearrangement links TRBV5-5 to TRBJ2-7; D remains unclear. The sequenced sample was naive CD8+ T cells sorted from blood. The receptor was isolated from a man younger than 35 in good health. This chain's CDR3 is CASSLGRMLSYEQYF. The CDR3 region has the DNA TGTGCCAGCAGCTTGGGACGGATGCTCTCCTACGAGCAGTACTTC.